A single sample is the source of the 15 T cell receptor beta chains below, sequenced in a study of blood T cell repertoires in COVID-19. The table came from immunoSEQ multiplex PCR; TCRdb's copy has only in-frame clones and leaves some out. The sample carries about 320,000 clones, over 85% recorded once. Sequencing was performed on peripheral blood. The receptors stem from a woman aged 25-40 years with COVID-19, enrolled during active disease.

The chain carries TRBV25-1 and TRBJ2-3, with a tentative D call TRBD1 (5 bases). The CDR3 is made up of 13 amino acids. Per germline, CDR1 MGHDK and CDR2 SYGVNS. The V end lost 0 bases, the J end lost 5 bases, and 6 bases lay between the germline ends. For the CDR3, the DNA is TGTGCCAGCAGTGAATATAGGGGAGATACGCAGTATTTT. This translates into CASSEYRGDTQYF.

Only one count was recorded for this clone. The V gene is TRBV25-1, the J gene TRBJ2-2; D may be TRBD1 (6 bases). The V end lost 8 bases, the J end lost 6 bases, and 10 bases lay between the germline ends. CDR3 size: 12 residues. Germline V lookup: CDR1 MGHDK, CDR2 SYGVNS. CDR3 in DNA: TGTGCCAGCGGCCAGGGGTCCGGGGAGCTGTTTTTT. The encoded protein is CASGQGSGELFF.

This clone was seen only a few times. This chain joins TRBV4-1 and TRBJ1-2; 8 bases map to TRBD1. The CDR3 spans 15 residues. Germline-derived CDR1 and CDR2 are MGHRA and YSYEKL. Trimming removed 6 bases from V and 4 bases from J; junction bases left unmatched: 10. CDR3 in DNA: TGCGCCAGCAGTACCCTGACAGGGGCGGGCTATGGCTACACCTTC. As protein: CASSTLTGAGYGYTF.

This clone was picked up a small number of times. This chain connects TRBV2 to TRBJ2-5, with D possibly matching TRBD1 (6 bases). Trimming took 5 bases from V and 3 from J, leaving 19 bases between them. The CDR3 is 16 amino acids. The V gene's germline CDR1 is SNHLY and CDR2 FYNNEI. In DNA form, the CDR3 reads TGTGCCAGCAGTAGTAAGGGAAACTACAGGGAAGAGACCCAGTACTTC. Translated: CASSSKGNYREETQYF.

The rearrangement joins TRBV2 to TRBJ1-5; D not resolved. This CDR3 comprises 15 residues. Germline-derived CDR1 and CDR2 are SNHLY and FYNNEI. Trimming removed 4 bases from V and 4 bases from J, with 14 bases in between. For the CDR3, the DNA is TGTGCCAGCAGTGTTAACCAGCGACGAAATCAGCCCCAGCATTTT. The encoded protein is CASSVNQRRNQPQHF.

This sequence joins TRBV6-5 and TRBJ1-2; D unclear. This CDR3 is built from 15 residues. Germline V gene data show CDR1 as MNHEY and CDR2 as SVGAGI. Trimming left V 0 bases short and J 5 bases short, with 13 bases between. CDR3: CASSYSALAPYGYTF. CDR3 coding DNA: TGTGCCAGCAGTTACTCGGCTTTGGCACCTTATGGCTACACCTTC.

The chain carries TRBV9 and TRBJ1-5, with no clear D. The V gene's germline CDR1 is SGDLS and CDR2 YYNGEE. V shed 4 bases and J shed 1 base, with 9 bases lying between them. The CDR3 contains 14 residues. CDR3 DNA sequence: TGTGCCAGCAGCCCCCCCGGGAGCAATCAGCCCCAGCATTTT. Amino acids: CASSPPGSNQPQHF.

The J gene is TRBJ1-1, the V gene TRBV7-9; no clear D. Trimming left V 4 bases short and J 7 bases short, with 16 bases between. Germline loops: CDR1 SEHNR, CDR2 FQNEAQ (reference sequence). The CDR3 length is 14 residues. The CDR3, as DNA: TGTGCCAGCAGCTATCTAGGCGCGAGTGGTGAAGCTTTCTTT. Amino acid sequence: CASSYLGASGEAFF.

This rearrangement joins TRBV27 to TRBJ2-7, with TRBD1 as a possible D gene (5 bases). The V gene's germline CDR1 is MNHEY and CDR2 SMNVEV (reference sequence). The CDR3 has 14 amino acids. V gave up 3 bases and J gave up 2 bases, with 11 bases separating them. The CDR3 bases are TGTGCCAGCAGTTTCTCAGGGCCTACCTACGAGCAGTACTTC. This encodes CASSFSGPTYEQYF.

The chain uses TRBV18 and TRBJ2-2; 7 positions agree with TRBD2. From germline, CDR1 is KGHSH and CDR2 LQKENI. V lost 1 base, J lost 5 bases, and 1 base stayed unmatched. The CDR3 totals 14 residues. Here the CDR3 DNA reads TGTGCCAGCTCACCACGTAGCGGGACCGGGGAGCTGTTTTTT. Translated: CASSPRSGTGELFF. The entire variable domain, with the rest obtained from reference TRBV18 and TRBJ2-2, is as follows: NAGVMQNPRHLVRRRGQEARLRCSPMKGHSHVYWYRQLPEEGLKFMVYLQKENIIDESGMPKERFSAEFPKEGPSILRIQQVVRGDSAAYFCASSPRSGTGELFFGEGSRLTVL.

The chain carries TRBV19 and TRBJ2-1; 13 bases are a match to TRBD2. V was clipped by 6 bases and J by 10 bases; unmatched bases: 6. Germline V CDR1 and CDR2: LNHDA, SQIVND (reference sequence). This CDR3 spans 14 amino acids. The CDR3 DNA follows: TGTGCCAGTAGGACTAGCGGGGGGCTTATGGAGCAGTTCTTC. Translation: CASRTSGGLMEQFF.

The rearrangement uses TRBV11-2 and TRBJ1-5; 9 nucleotides line up with TRBD1. This CDR3 has 15 residues. V dropped 4 bases and J dropped 9; count of bases not matched to a gene: 10. The germline V gene has CDR1 SGHAT and CDR2 FQNNGV. The CDR3 sequence: CASSSSGTGIGPQHF. The CDR3, as DNA: TGTGCCAGCAGCTCGTCTGGGACAGGGATCGGGCCCCAGCATTTT.

The CDR3 DNA follows: TGTGCCAGCAGCCGCCCGGACAGGGGGCCCGCACCCCTCCACTTT. Encoded protein: CASSRPDRGPAPLHF. The V gene is TRBV6-6, the J gene TRBJ1-6; 11 bases match TRBD1. The length of the CDR3 is 15 residues. V gave up 6 bases and J gave up 11 bases; unmatched junction bases: 9. The germline V gene encodes CDR1 MNHNY and CDR2 SVGAGI (reference sequence).

The rearrangement uses TRBV6-4 and TRBJ2-7; 8 bases fit TRBD1. Germline V gene data show CDR1 as MRHNA and CDR2 as SNTAGT. CDR3 size: 19 residues. The V segment lost 4 bases and the J segment 3 bases; nucleotides outside the gene matches: 20. This CDR3 is CASSVASRDRFEGIYEQYF. CDR3 coding DNA: TGTGCCAGCAGTGTTGCTAGCCGGGACAGGTTCGAAGGGATCTACGAGCAGTACTTC.

V is TRBV5-6 and J is TRBJ1-4; D perhaps matches TRBD1 (6 bases). The length of the CDR3 is 18 residues. CDR1 is SGHDT, CDR2 YYEEEE, per germline. V lost 3 bases, J lost 3 bases, and 21 bases lay in between. This chain's CDR3 is CASSSITRNRASNEKLFF. DNA for the CDR3: TGTGCCAGCAGCTCAATAACCCGAAACAGGGCTTCTAATGAAAAACTGTTTTTT. Full variable domain (missing parts from reference TRBV5-6 and TRBJ1-4): DAGVTQSPTHLIKTRGQQVTLRCSPKSGHDTVSWYQQALGQGPQFIFQYYEEEERQRGNFPDRFSGHQFPNYSSELNVNALLLGDSALYLCASSSITRNRASNEKLFFGSGTQLSVL.